The T cell receptor beta chain described here comes from a study of cytomegalovirus exposure and HLA in healthy donors. For the study at large: The use of the same platform for the 95 to 150 validation repertoires and the approximately 670 first-cohort repertoires was reported by a later analysis.

Concerning this clone itself: Its antigen is unknown.

General observations from the study: Overall, approximately 150 TCR beta chains were annotated as cytomegalovirus-associated. CMV antigen specificity of three CMV-associated chains was confirmed in vitro. For most TCR sequences rarity was the rule, although some public TCRs occurred in many donors.

Germline V CDR1 and CDR2: MNHEY, SMNVEV (reference sequence). V was clipped by 2 bases and J by 4 bases; unmatched bases: 3. The CDR3 is 14 residues long. Method: immunoSEQ multiplex PCR; TCRdb's copy keeps in-frame clones and lacks some. The data contain approximately 150,000 clones, 80% to 90% of them singletons. The chain is built from TRBV27 and TRBJ1-1; 8 bases match TRBD1. The source is a woman aged 25-40 years in good health and CMV-seronegative. What was sequenced was PBMCs. The CDR3 reads CASSLDRGGTEAFF. The CDR3 bases are TGTGCCAGCAGTTTAGACAGGGGAGGCACTGAAGCTTTCTTT.